The 10 T cell receptor beta chains below come from one sample, sequenced in a study of CD8+ T cells in alopecia areata. TCR sequencing used cDNA made by reverse transcription of extracted RNA. The repertoire was sequenced with immunoSEQ multiplex PCR; TCRdb's copy has only in-frame clones and lacks some. The sample lists 210,000 or so clones; under 70% were seen once. Sample treatment: oral pan-JAK inhibitor, 5-10 mg twice daily. This sample comprised CD4+ T cells sorted from blood, obtained around week 42, from a patient treated with tofacitinib. All receptors come from a human donor with alopecia areata.

The chain employs TRBV6-5 and TRBJ1-1, with D tentatively TRBD1 (5 bases). CDR1 MNHEY and CDR2 SVGAGI come from the germline V gene. The CDR3 loop spans 15 amino acids. The V end was cut by 6 bases, the J end by 4 bases, with 18 bases between. In DNA, the CDR3 is TGTGCCAGCAGATCCCCTCGGGGGGTGGGCACTGAAGCTTTCTTT. Encoded protein: CASRSPRGVGTEAFF.

The chain employs TRBV15 and TRBJ2-5; D remains ambiguous. From germline, CDR1 is LNHNV and CDR2 YYDKDF (reference sequence). V gave up 3 bases and J gave up 2 bases, with 13 bases separating them. The CDR3 runs 15 residues. The CDR3 DNA reads TGTGCCACCAGCAGTGTGACTCGGGCACAAGAGACCCAGTACTTC. Protein sequence: CATSSVTRAQETQYF.

DNA for the CDR3: TGTGCCAGCAGCTTGTACCGGGACAACCTTTACGAGCAGTACTTC. This codes for CASSLYRDNLYEQYF. The chain is built from TRBV11-2 and TRBJ2-7, with D possibly TRBD1 on 6 matching bases. Trimming removed 3 bases from V and 4 bases from J, with 16 bases in between. Germline CDR1 is SGHAT and CDR2 is FQNNGV. The CDR3 sequence is 15 residues long.

This clone was seen only once. CDR3 DNA: TGCAGCGTTGTTTCCGGGCGGAACACTGAAGCTTTCTTT. This codes for CSVVSGRNTEAFF. The chain joins TRBV29-1 to TRBJ1-1; no reliable D call. Germline V gene data show CDR1 as SQVTM and CDR2 as ANQGSEA. V lost 4 bases and J lost 1, with 10 bases in between. This CDR3 contains 13 residues.

In this sample, this clone turned up once. The rearrangement links TRBV7-2 to TRBJ2-4; D tentatively fits TRBD1 or TRBD2 (5 bases each). Trimming took 2 bases from V and 0 from J, leaving 11 bases between them. Germline CDR1 reads SGHTA; CDR2 reads FQGNSA. This CDR3 is 16 amino acids long. In DNA, the CDR3 is TGTGCCAGCAGCTTATTGGGACCCCTAGCCAAAAACATTCAGTACTTC. Protein sequence: CASSLLGPLAKNIQYF.

This clone was counted between two and nine times. This chain uses TRBV29-1 with TRBJ2-5, with D possibly being TRBD1 (5 bases). V was pared by 7 bases and J by 0 bases, with 12 bases between. CDR3 length: 13 residues. Germline V gives CDR1 SQVTM, CDR2 ANQGSEA. Here the CDR3 reads CSGRQLYQETQYF. The CDR3 DNA sequence: TGCAGCGGGAGACAGTTGTACCAAGAGACCCAGTACTTC.

This clone has only one observation. V is TRBV10-3 and J is TRBJ1-5, with a possible D match to TRBD1 (6 bases). V dropped 2 bases and J dropped 1 base, with 9 bases sitting between them. Per the germline V gene, CDR1 is ENHRY and CDR2 is SYGVKD. This CDR3 comprises 15 residues. CDR3 protein: CAISEDRMSNQPQHF. The DNA of the CDR3 is TGTGCCATCAGTGAGGACAGGATGAGCAATCAGCCCCAGCATTTT.

The chain employs TRBV2 and TRBJ1-2, with D maybe TRBD1 (6 bases). CDR3 size: 12 residues. V dropped 6 bases and J dropped 4 bases, with 9 bases sitting between them. CDR1 and CDR2 from the germline V gene are SNHLY and FYNNEI. The CDR3 region is CASRDRSYGYTF. CDR3 DNA sequence: TGTGCCAGCAGGGACAGAAGCTATGGCTACACCTTC.

This clone was seen only a few times. The gene calls are TRBV29-1 and TRBJ1-4; D not resolved. Germline values: CDR1 SQVTM, CDR2 ANQGSEA. The CDR3 extends over 12 amino acids. V was trimmed by 5 bases and J by 11 bases, leaving 15 bases between them. CDR3 region: CSVLEWADKLFF. The CDR3, as DNA: TGCAGCGTTTTAGAGTGGGCGGATAAACTGTTTTTT. The full variable domain, with the rest looked up from reference TRBV29-1 and TRBJ1-4, is SAVISQKPSRDICQRGTSLTIQCQVDSQVTMMFWYRQQPGQSLTLIATANQGSEATYESGFVIDKFPISRPNLTFSTLTVSNMSPEDSSIYLCSVLEWADKLFFGSGTQLSVL.

The chain recombines TRBV29-1 with TRBJ1-1, with 10 bases matching TRBD1. The CDR3 covers 13 residues. Germline values: CDR1 SQVTM, CDR2 ANQGSEA. The junction had 12 bases not matched to a gene; V was cut back by 6 bases and J by 11 bases. CDR3 amino acids: CSVKRGTGEVAFF. The CDR3 coding sequence is TGCAGCGTAAAGAGAGGGACAGGGGAGGTTGCTTTCTTT.